This T cell receptor beta chain was recovered during a study of T cell responses to AZD1222 COVID-19 vaccine. Study results and limitations: Baseline serology detected seropositivity in only five to seven AZD1222 recipients. Reportedly, nearly half the spike-specific TCRs target unmutated variant regions.

Profiled with immunoSEQ multiplex PCR; TCRdb holds only in-frame clones, not every one. This sample has roughly 69,000 clones, with about four fifths found just once. As for this clone: What it binds is not known.

Combined were second doses at about 4 or about 12 weeks. The CDR3 has 15 residues. The germline V and J ends were trimmed by 2 bases and 3 bases, with 14 bases remaining between them. CDR1 and CDR2 (germline): LNHDA, SQIVND (reference sequence). The TCR sequence derives from an adult who received the AZD1222 COVID-19 vaccine. V gene TRBV19 combines with J gene TRBJ2-7, with D possibly being TRBD1 (6 bases). The sample in question was peripheral blood, obtained 28 days after the second AZD1222 dose. CDR3 sequence reads: CASSISGQGGYEQYF. In nucleotides, the CDR3 is TGTGCCAGTAGTATAAGTGGGCAAGGGGGCTACGAGCAGTACTTC.